This record concerns one TCR beta chain sequence. Its antigen is as yet unknown. The data were taken from a study of vaccination and CD4 T cells after COVID-19. Treatment: roughly ten-day PBMC culture with coronavirus spike peptide pools or control peptides (ViraFEST assay). Peptide-pool expansion of antigen-specific T cells preceded TCR sequencing in ViraFEST. The Oncomine TCR Beta short-read assay generated sequence data from the DNA of cultured CD4+ T cells. TCRdb used MiXCR to reprocess the PCR reads, holding one entry per CDR3 protein. The sample includes 15,000 or so distinct CDR3 sequences, 60% to 80% of them seen just once. The CDR3 has 16 amino acids. Germline CDR1 and CDR2: WNHNN and SYGVQD (reference sequence). V was clipped by 0 bases and J by 5 bases, with 16 bases between them.

V gene TRBV10-1 combines with J gene TRBJ2-5; D might be TRBD2 (6 bases). The TCR comes from a human donor who had recovered from COVID-19. Sequencing was done on a sample of CD4+ T cells from blood, cultured in vitro. The CDR3 loop is CASSESRTTISETQYF. CDR3 DNA: TGCGCCAGCAGTGAGTCGAGGACTACGATTTCGGAGACCCAGTACTTC.